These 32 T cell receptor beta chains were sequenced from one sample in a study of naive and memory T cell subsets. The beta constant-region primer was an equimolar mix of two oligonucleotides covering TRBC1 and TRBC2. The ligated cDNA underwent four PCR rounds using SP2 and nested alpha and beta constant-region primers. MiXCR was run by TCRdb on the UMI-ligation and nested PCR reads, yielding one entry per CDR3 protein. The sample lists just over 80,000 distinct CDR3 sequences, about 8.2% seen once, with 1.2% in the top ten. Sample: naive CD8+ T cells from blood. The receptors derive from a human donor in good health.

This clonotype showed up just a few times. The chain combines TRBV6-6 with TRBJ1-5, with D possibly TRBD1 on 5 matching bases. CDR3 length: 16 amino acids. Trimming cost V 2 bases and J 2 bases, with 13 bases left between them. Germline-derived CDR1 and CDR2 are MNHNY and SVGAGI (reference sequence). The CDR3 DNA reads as TGTGCCAGCAGTTACAATCGCCGGGACGGCAATCAGCCCCAGCATTTT. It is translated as CASSYNRRDGNQPQHF.

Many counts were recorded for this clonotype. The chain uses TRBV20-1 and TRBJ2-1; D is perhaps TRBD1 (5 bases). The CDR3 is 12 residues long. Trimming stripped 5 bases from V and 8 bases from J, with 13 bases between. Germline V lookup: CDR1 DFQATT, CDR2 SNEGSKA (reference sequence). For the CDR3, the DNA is TGCAGTGCTGAAGCAGGGCGGTATGAGCAGTTCTTC. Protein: CSAEAGRYEQFF.

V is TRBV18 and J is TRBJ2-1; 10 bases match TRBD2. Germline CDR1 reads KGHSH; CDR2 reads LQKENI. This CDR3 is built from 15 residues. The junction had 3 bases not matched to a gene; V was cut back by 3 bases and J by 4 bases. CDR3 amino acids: CASSPRTSGYNEQFF. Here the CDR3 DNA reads TGTGCCAGCTCACCTAGGACTAGCGGTTACAATGAGCAGTTCTTC.

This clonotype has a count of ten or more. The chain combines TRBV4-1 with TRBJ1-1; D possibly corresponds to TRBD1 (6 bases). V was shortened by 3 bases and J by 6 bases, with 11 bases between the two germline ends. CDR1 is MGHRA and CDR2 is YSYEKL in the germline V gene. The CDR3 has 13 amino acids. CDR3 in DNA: TGCGCCAGCAGCCAGGTCGGGGGCCCTGAAGCTTTCTTT. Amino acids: CASSQVGGPEAFF.

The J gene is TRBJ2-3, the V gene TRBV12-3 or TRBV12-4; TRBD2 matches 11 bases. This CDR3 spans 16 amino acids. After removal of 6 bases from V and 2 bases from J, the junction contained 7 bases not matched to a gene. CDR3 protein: CASSLGTSGNTDTQYF. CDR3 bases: TGTGCCAGCAGCCTCGGGACTAGCGGAAACACAGATACGCAGTATTTT.

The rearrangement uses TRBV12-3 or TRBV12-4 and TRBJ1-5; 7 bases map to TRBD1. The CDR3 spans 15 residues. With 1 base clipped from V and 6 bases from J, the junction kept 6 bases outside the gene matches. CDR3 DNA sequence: TGTGCCAGCAGTTTAGGGGGCAGGGGGGTTCAGCCCCAGCATTTT. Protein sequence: CASSLGGRGVQPQHF.

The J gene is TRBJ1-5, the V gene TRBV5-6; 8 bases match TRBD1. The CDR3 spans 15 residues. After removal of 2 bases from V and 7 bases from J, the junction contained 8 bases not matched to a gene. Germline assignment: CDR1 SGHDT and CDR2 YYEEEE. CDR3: CASSLRQGLRQPQHF. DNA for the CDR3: TGTGCCAGCAGCTTACGACAGGGGTTAAGGCAGCCCCAGCATTTT.

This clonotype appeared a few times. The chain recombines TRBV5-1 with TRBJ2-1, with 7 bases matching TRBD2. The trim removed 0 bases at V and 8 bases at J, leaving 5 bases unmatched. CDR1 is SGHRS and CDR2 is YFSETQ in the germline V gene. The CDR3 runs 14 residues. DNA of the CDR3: TGCGCCAGCAGCTTGGAGACTAGCTATGATGAGCAGTTCTTC. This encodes CASSLETSYDEQFF.

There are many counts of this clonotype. The CDR3 region is CSVDWGYEQYF. The CDR3 bases are TGCAGCGTTGACTGGGGCTACGAGCAGTACTTC. The chain uses TRBV29-1 and TRBJ2-7; D ambiguous. The CDR3 covers 11 residues. V was clipped by 3 bases and J by 3 bases, with 6 bases between them. Germline CDR1 reads SQVTM; CDR2 reads ANQGSEA.

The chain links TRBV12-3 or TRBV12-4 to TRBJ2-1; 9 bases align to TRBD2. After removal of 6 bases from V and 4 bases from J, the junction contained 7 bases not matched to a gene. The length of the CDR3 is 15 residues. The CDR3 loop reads CASSLTSGVYNEQFF. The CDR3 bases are TGTGCCAGCAGCTTGACTAGCGGAGTTTACAATGAGCAGTTCTTC.

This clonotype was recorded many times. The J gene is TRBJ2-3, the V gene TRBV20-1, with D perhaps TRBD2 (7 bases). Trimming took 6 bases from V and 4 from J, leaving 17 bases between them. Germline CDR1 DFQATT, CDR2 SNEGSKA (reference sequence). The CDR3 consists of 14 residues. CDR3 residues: CSALGGRDADTQYF. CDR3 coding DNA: TGCAGTGCCCTAGGGGGGAGGGACGCAGATACGCAGTATTTT.

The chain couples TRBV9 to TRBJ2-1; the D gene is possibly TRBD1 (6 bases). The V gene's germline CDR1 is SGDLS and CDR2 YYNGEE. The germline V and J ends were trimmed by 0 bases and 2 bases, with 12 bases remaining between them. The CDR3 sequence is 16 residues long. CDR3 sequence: CASSVDGQNTYNEQFF. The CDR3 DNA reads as TGTGCCAGCAGCGTAGATGGACAGAACACCTACAATGAGCAGTTCTTC.

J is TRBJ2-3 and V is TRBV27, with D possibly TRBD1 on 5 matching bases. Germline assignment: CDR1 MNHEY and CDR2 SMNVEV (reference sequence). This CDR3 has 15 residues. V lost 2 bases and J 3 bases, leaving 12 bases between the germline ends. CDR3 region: CASSLGQGWTDTQYF. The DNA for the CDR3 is TGTGCCAGCAGTTTAGGGCAGGGATGGACAGATACGCAGTATTTT.

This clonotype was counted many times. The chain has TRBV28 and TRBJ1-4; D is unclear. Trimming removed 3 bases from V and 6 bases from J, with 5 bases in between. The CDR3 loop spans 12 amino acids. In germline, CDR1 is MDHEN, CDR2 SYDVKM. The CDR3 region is CASSFTYEKLFF. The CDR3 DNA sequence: TGTGCCAGCAGTTTTACCTATGAAAAACTGTTTTTT.

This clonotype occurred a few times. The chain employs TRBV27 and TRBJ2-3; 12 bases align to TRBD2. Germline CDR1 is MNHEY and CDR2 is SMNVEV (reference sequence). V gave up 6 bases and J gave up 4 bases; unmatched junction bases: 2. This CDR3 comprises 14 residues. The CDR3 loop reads CASRLAGGADTQYF. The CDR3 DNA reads TGTGCCAGCAGACTAGCGGGGGGCGCAGATACGCAGTATTTT.

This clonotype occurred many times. CDR3 residues: CASSQGSLEQYF. CDR3 DNA sequence: TGTGCCAGCAGCCAAGGATCCCTGGAGCAGTACTTC. V and J are TRBV14 and TRBJ2-7; D is unclear. This CDR3 is built from 12 residues. Germline loops: CDR1 SGHDN, CDR2 FVKESK. V lost 1 base to trimming and J lost 7 bases, with 8 bases between them.

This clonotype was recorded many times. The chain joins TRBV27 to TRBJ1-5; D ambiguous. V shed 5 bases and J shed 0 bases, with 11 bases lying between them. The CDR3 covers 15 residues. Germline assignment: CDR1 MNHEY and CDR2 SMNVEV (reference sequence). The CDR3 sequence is CASSLYRDSNQPQHF. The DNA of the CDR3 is TGTGCCAGCAGTCTATACAGAGATAGCAATCAGCCCCAGCATTTT.

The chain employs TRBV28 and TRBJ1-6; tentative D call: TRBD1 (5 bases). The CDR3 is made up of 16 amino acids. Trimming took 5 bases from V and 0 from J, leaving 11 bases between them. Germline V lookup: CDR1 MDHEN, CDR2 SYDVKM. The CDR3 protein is CASSRDWSSYNSPLHF. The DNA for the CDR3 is TGTGCCAGCAGTCGGGACTGGAGCTCCTATAATTCACCCCTCCACTTT.

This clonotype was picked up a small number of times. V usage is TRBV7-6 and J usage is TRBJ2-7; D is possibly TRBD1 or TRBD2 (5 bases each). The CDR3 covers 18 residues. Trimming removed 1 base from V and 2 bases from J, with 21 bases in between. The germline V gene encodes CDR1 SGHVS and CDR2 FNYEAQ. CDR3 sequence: CASSLEAGSPLTAYEQYF. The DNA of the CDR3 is TGTGCCAGCAGCTTAGAGGCAGGGAGCCCCCTCACGGCCTACGAGCAGTACTTC.

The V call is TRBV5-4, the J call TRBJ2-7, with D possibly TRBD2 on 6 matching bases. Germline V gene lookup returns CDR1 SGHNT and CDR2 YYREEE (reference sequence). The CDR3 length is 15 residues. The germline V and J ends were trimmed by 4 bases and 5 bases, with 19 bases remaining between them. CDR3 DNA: TGTGCCAGCAGCAGGGAGGCGGGTGGTGGCAACGAGCAGTACTTC. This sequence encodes CASSREAGGGNEQYF.

The CDR3 sequence: CASSVRNRDRSATQYF. CDR3 nucleotides: TGTGCCAGCAGCGTACGAAACCGGGACAGAAGCGCCACGCAGTATTTT. The J gene is TRBJ2-3, the V gene TRBV6-5, with TRBD1 matching over 7 bases. Germline V CDR1 and CDR2: MNHEY, SVGAGI. The V segment lost 6 bases and the J segment 9 bases; nucleotides outside the gene matches: 18. There are 16 residues in the CDR3.

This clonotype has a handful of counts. The CDR3 sequence is CASAISRNNEQFF. CDR3 DNA: TGTGCCAGTGCCATCTCTAGAAACAATGAGCAGTTCTTC. This chain uses TRBV25-1 with TRBJ2-1; the D is unclear. CDR1 and CDR2 (germline): MGHDK, SYGVNS. This CDR3 contains 13 residues. V lost 9 bases and J 5 bases, leaving 14 bases between the germline ends.

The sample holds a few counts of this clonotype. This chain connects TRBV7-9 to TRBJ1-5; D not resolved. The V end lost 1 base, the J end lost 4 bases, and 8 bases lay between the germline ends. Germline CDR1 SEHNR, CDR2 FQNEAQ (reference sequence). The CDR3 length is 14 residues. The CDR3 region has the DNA TGTGCCAGCAGCTTAGATGACCCTAATCAGCCCCAGCATTTT. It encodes CASSLDDPNQPQHF.

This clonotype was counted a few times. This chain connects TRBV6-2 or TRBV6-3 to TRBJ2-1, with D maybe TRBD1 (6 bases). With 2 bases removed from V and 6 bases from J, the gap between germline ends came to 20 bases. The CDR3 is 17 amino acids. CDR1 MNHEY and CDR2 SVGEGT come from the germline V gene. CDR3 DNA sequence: TGTGCCAGCAGTTACGACTTGGCGTCCAAGGGGGTCAATGAGCAGTTCTTC. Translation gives CASSYDLASKGVNEQFF.

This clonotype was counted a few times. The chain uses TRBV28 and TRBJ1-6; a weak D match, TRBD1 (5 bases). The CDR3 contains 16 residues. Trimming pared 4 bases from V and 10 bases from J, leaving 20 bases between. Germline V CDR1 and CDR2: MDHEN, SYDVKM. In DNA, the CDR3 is TGTGCCAGCAGTTCCTCAAGTGGGGGATATGGATCACCCCTCCACTTT. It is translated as CASSSSSGGYGSPLHF.

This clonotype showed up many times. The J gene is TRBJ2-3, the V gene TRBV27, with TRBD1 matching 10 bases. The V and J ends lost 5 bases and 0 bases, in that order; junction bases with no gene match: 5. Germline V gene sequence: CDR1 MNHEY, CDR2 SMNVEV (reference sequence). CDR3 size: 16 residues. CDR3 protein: CASSPRQGASTDTQYF. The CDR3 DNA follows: TGTGCCAGCAGTCCGAGACAGGGGGCTAGCACAGATACGCAGTATTTT.

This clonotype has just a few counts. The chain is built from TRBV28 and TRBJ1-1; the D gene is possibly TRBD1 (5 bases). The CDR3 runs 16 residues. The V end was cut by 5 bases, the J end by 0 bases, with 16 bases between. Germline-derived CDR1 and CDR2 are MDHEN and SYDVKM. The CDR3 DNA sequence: TGTGCCAGCAGTCCTAGGGAGGGACGGATGAACACTGAAGCTTTCTTT. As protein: CASSPREGRMNTEAFF. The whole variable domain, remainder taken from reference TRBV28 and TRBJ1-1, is DVKVTQSSRYLVKRTGEKVFLECVQDMDHENMFWYRQDPGLGLRLIYFSYDVKMKEKGDIPEGYSVSREKKERFSLILESASTNQTSMYLCASSPREGRMNTEAFFGQGTRLTVV.

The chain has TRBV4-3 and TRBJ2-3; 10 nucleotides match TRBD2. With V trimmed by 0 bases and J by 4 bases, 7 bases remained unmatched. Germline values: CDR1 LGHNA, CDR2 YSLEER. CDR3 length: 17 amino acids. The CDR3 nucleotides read TGCGCCAGCAGCCAAGACGCTAGCGGGAGAGGATCAGATACGCAGTATTTT. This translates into CASSQDASGRGSDTQYF.

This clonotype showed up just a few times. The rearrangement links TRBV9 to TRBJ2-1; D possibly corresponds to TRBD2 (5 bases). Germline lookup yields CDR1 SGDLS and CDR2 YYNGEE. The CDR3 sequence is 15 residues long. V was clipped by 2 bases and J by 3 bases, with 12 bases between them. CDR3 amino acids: CASSVVSGYYNEQFF. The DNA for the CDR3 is TGTGCCAGCAGCGTCGTGAGCGGCTACTACAATGAGCAGTTCTTC.

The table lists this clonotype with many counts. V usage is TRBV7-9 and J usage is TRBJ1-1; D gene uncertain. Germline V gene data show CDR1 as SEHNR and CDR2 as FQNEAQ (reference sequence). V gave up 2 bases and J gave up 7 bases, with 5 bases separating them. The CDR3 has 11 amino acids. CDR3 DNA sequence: TGTGCCAGCAGCTTACGGGGTGAAGCTTTCTTT. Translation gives CASSLRGEAFF.

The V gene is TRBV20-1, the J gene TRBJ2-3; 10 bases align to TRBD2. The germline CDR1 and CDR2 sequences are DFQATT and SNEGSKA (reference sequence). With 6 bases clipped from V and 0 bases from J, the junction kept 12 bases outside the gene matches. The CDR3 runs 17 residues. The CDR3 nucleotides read TGCAGTGCACCAACACCGGGACTAGCGCCTAGCACAGATACGCAGTATTTT. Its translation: CSAPTPGLAPSTDTQYF.

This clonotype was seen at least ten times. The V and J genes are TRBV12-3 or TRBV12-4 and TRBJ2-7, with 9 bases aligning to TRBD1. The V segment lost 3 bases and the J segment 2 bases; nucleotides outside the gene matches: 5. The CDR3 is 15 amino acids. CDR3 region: CASSFPGQGTYEQYF. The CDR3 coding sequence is TGTGCCAGCAGTTTCCCGGGACAGGGTACCTACGAGCAGTACTTC.